These 3 T cell receptor beta chains originate from one sample sequenced in a study of blood T cell repertoires in COVID-19. TCRdb's copy holds only in-frame clones and misses some; the assay was immunoSEQ multiplex PCR. The data show 300,000 to 450,000 clones, 85% seen once. Sequencing was done on a sample of peripheral blood. Source of these receptors: a woman under 30 with acute or convalescent COVID-19.

The V call is TRBV10-2, the J call TRBJ1-2; possibly TRBD1 for D (5 bases). Germline CDR1 reads WSHSY; CDR2 reads SAAADI. The CDR3 loop spans 15 amino acids. V dropped 0 bases and J dropped 0 bases, with 8 bases sitting between them. The CDR3 sequence: CASSESRTTNYGYTF. In DNA, the CDR3 is TGCGCCAGCAGTGAGTCGAGGACAACTAACTATGGCTACACCTTC.

This clone was detected once. The rearrangement links TRBV4-2 to TRBJ1-2, with TRBD1 matching 8 bases. Losses at the gene ends were 0 bases for V and 5 bases for J; bases not matched to a gene: 8. The CDR3 is 16 amino acids. Per the germline V gene, CDR1 is LGHNA and CDR2 is YNFKEQ. Written as DNA, the CDR3 is TGTGCCAGCAGCCAAGATTTAGGCAGGGGGCCTTATGGCTACACCTTC. It codes for CASSQDLGRGPYGYTF.

V and J are TRBV6-2 or TRBV6-3 and TRBJ2-5, with a weak D call TRBD2 (6 bases). The CDR3 consists of 14 residues. The V gene lost 6 bases and the J gene lost 7 bases, with 18 bases spanning the gap. From germline, CDR1 is MNHEY and CDR2 SVGEGT. CDR3 nucleotides: TGTGCCAGCAGCCAGGGCGGGGTCCTGGGGACCCAGTACTTC. Protein product: CASSQGGVLGTQYF.